The subject of this entry is one TCR beta chain. No antigen is known for it. The protocol was immunoSEQ multiplex PCR, while the TCRdb copy is restricted to in-frame clones and leaves out a portion. The sample carries some 3,900 clones, under 70% recorded once. These data originate in a study of coeliac disease. Study-wide results and caveats: Of coeliac lamina propria samples, about 55% of the 18 held published gliadin-specific TRB sequences, versus 1 of 6 controls. Intraepithelial and lamina propria fractions were not highly pure. Few TRB amino acid sequences were shared between samples; most were unique. In active celiac disease, intraepithelial and lamina propria TRB and TRG repertoires were less clonal than controls.

Trimming at V came to 3 bases and at J to 8 bases, leaving 2 bases not matched to a gene. This CDR3 is built from 13 residues. The V gene's germline CDR1 is MNHEY and CDR2 SMNVEV (reference sequence). The rearrangement uses TRBV27 and TRBJ1-4, with 8 bases lining up with TRBD1. The source material was lymphocytes from the gut lamina propria. This clonotype was obtained from a woman in her thirties without celiac disease. The CDR3 loop is CASSLSGGEKLFF. The CDR3 nucleotides read TGTGCCAGCAGTTTGTCAGGGGGCGAAAAACTGTTTTTT.